The sequence of this T cell receptor (beta chain) was determined in a study of cytomegalovirus exposure and HLA in healthy donors. Study at large: From about 179 million T cells, an earlier analysis saw 120 million or so unique TCR beta sequences. Overall study results and limits: Judged likely to be a sequencing artifact was a cluster of highly shared sequence variants. Despite most TCR sequences being rare, some public TCRs occurred in many donors.

On this clone: Its antigen is not identified.

60 Vbeta and 13 Jbeta primers were used in PCR. In the original processing: Unique TCR beta chains numbered about 80 million in a later analysis, with about 9.9 million shared. Assay: immunoSEQ multiplex PCR; the TCRdb copy retains only in-frame clones and omits some. V, J and clone size are those of that table, while D and trimming were read from the DNA. The table records 170,000 or so clones, 83% of them present only once. Germline V gene data show CDR1 as SGHRS and CDR2 as YFSETQ. The CDR3 consists of 17 residues. Germline trimming cut 0 bases from V and 8 bases from J; bases unmatched to any gene: 10.

The V call is TRBV5-1, the J call TRBJ2-1, with 11 bases fitting TRBD2. The specimen sequenced was PBMCs. This clonotype was obtained from a middle-aged man in good health and CMV-seronegative. DNA of the CDR3: TGCGCCAGCAGCTTGGGGGTAGCGGGGGGGGGACATGATGAGCAGTTCTTC. Its translation is CASSLGVAGGGHDEQFF.